Listed below are T cell receptor beta chains from one sample, sequenced in a study of cytomegalovirus exposure and HLA in healthy donors. The method was immunoSEQ multiplex PCR; TCRdb's version includes in-frame clones alone and lacks a portion of them. The sample comprises about 160,000 clones, approximately 85% of which are singletons, and 9.5% to 12% rests with the top ten. The sample taken for sequencing was PBMCs. Receptor source: a man aged 50-59 years in good health and CMV-seropositive. Each CDR3 is given with its conserved first and last residue. A D gene is named only where the DNA matches it firmly. A row's size may be missing; if present it is once, few, many or a size class.

v_gene: TRBV28; d_gene: TRBD1; j_gene: TRBJ2-7; abundance: NA; CDR3aa: CASSPTGGDEQYF; CDR3nt: TGTGCCAGCAGTCCGACAGGGGGGGACGAGCAGTACTTC
v_gene: TRBV28; d_gene: NA; j_gene: TRBJ2-7; abundance: NA; CDR3aa: CASSRTGSYEQYF; CDR3nt: TGTGCCAGCAGCCGTACAGGGTCGTACGAGCAGTACTTC
v_gene: TRBV18; d_gene: TRBD1; j_gene: TRBJ1-2; abundance: NA; CDR3aa: CASSPQTGDYGYTF; CDR3nt: TGTGCCAGCTCACCTCAAACAGGGGACTATGGCTACACCTTC
v_gene: TRBV19; d_gene: TRBD1; j_gene: TRBJ2-7; abundance: NA; CDR3aa: CAIGTGVGEQYF; CDR3nt: TGTGCCATCGGGACAGGGGTAGGAGAGCAGTACTTC
v_gene: TRBV4-3; d_gene: NA; j_gene: TRBJ2-3; abundance: few; CDR3aa: CASSQGVAVSTDTQYF; CDR3nt: TGCGCCAGCAGCCAAGGGGTAGCGGTGAGCACAGATACGCAGTATTTT
v_gene: TRBV5-1; d_gene: NA; j_gene: TRBJ2-7; abundance: NA; CDR3aa: CASSLRTASSYEQYF; CDR3nt: TGCGCCAGCAGCCTTAGGACAGCCAGCTCCTACGAGCAGTACTTC
v_gene: TRBV27; d_gene: TRBD1; j_gene: TRBJ1-2; abundance: NA; CDR3aa: CASSPRQGYGYTF; CDR3nt: TGTGCCAGCAGTCCAAGACAGGGCTATGGCTACACCTTC
v_gene: TRBV13; d_gene: NA; j_gene: TRBJ1-2; abundance: once; CDR3aa: CASSLGGQVVAGYTF; CDR3nt: TGTGCCAGCAGCTTAGGGGGACAAGTGGTGGCTGGCTACACCTTC
v_gene: TRBV7-8; d_gene: NA; j_gene: TRBJ2-1; abundance: NA; CDR3aa: CASSMRTAGYNEQFF; CDR3nt: TGTGCCAGCAGCATGAGGACAGCGGGGTACAATGAGCAGTTCTTC
v_gene: TRBV2; d_gene: TRBD2; j_gene: TRBJ2-3; abundance: NA; CDR3aa: CASKRGQGADTQYF; CDR3nt: TGTGCCAGCAAGCGGGGGCAAGGGGCAGATACGCAGTATTTT
v_gene: TRBV19; d_gene: TRBD2; j_gene: TRBJ2-1; abundance: once; CDR3aa: CASSRGGGYNEQFF; CDR3nt: TGTGCCAGTAGTCGAGGCGGGGGCTACAATGAGCAGTTCTTC
v_gene: TRBV7-8; d_gene: TRBD2; j_gene: TRBJ2-1; abundance: NA; CDR3aa: CASSPRVAGGGGNEQFF; CDR3nt: TGTGCCAGCAGCCCCCGGGTAGCGGGGGGGGGAGGCAATGAGCAGTTCTTC
v_gene: TRBV7-9; d_gene: NA; j_gene: TRBJ1-4; abundance: NA; CDR3aa: CASSLATNEKLFF; CDR3nt: TGTGCCAGCAGCCTCGCAACTAATGAAAAACTGTTTTTT
v_gene: TRBV19; d_gene: NA; j_gene: TRBJ1-1; abundance: few; CDR3aa: CASSVEMNTEAFF; CDR3nt: TGTGCCAGTAGTGTGGAGATGAACACTGAAGCTTTCTTT
v_gene: TRBV5-6; d_gene: TRBD2; j_gene: TRBJ2-5; abundance: NA; CDR3aa: CASSLSLAGVSETQYF; CDR3nt: TGTGCCAGCAGCTTGTCACTAGCGGGAGTCTCAGAGACCCAGTACTTC
v_gene: TRBV11-2; d_gene: NA; j_gene: TRBJ1-1; abundance: few; CDR3aa: CASSLDLQRAFF; CDR3nt: TGTGCCAGCAGCTTAGATCTCCAGCGAGCTTTCTTT